This entry features one T cell receptor (beta chain) sequence. The target antigen is unknown. The data originate from a study of CXCR3-negative and CXCR3-positive naive CD8 T cells. Study-level background: Approximately 130 million TRB reads were obtained overall (about 1.5 +/- 0.3 million per library).

Germline lookup yields CDR1 SEHNR and CDR2 FQNEAQ (reference sequence). The CDR3 totals 12 residues. It was by 5' RACE with UMI labels that the TRB cDNA libraries were prepared. TCRdb re-called the 5' RACE reads and gives one entry per CDR3 protein, without DNA. This table lists roughly 59,000 distinct CDR3 sequences. General study findings and limits: Comparison of naive CXCR3-negative and CXCR3-positive cells revealed similar TRBV-TRBJ usage, while memory cells differed. Freshly isolated PBMCs were used in most assays, given partial CXCR3 loss after freezing. For CXCR3-positive naive cells, TRB CDR3s were more hydrophobic than those of CXCR3-negative naive cells. Much lower diversity was found in memory CD8+ cells, while both naive subsets had comparably high diversity.

The chain employs TRBV7-9 and TRBJ1-1; TCRdb's D call of TRBD1 is untestable without DNA. What was sequenced was naive CXCR3+ CD8+ T cells from blood. Noted subset: CD45RO-CCR7+CD27+CD95- naive CD8+ T cells expressing CXCR3 (TNR3+). The clonotype originates from a human donor in good health. Some clones in this sample may be carry-over from other donors' samples. The CDR3 sequence: CASRPTGQGPFF.